This TCR beta chain was obtained from a study of T cells in Graves' hyperthyroidism and ophthalmopathy. The overall study: Peripheral blood draws took place at initial diagnosis, ahead of any treatment. Study findings and constraints: Ophthalmopathy was predicted by the model a median of roughly 6.6 months ahead of onset. Researchers found most expanded thyroid clonotypes above 0.001 in blood as well. Ophthalmopathy cases were set apart from stable hyperthyroidism by a 13 V-J model.

TCR beta CDR3 regions were amplified from RNA. First-round RT-PCR with HTBI primers amplified the TCR CDR3 region. TCRdb analysed the multiplex PCR reads with MiXCR anew, one entry per CDR3 protein. The sample consists of 400,000 to 500,000 distinct CDR3 sequences, under 15% of them appearing once. This CDR3 has 14 residues. With 5 bases clipped from V and 6 bases from J, the junction kept 8 bases outside the gene matches. Germline values: CDR1 SGHTA, CDR2 FQGNSA. This clonotype was observed a few times. Its antigen is unidentified. The source material was blood. The source is a man aged 18 to 29 with Graves' ophthalmopathy. V and J are TRBV7-2 and TRBJ2-7; 9 bases are shared with TRBD2. DNA for the CDR3: TGTGCCAGCAGCGTCCCGGGACTAGCAGTCGAGCAGTACTTC. This sequence encodes CASSVPGLAVEQYF. Based on the CDR3 plus reference TRBV7-2 and TRBJ2-7, the full variable domain is GAGVSQSPSNKVTEKGKDVELRCDPISGHTALYWYRQSLGQGLEFLIYFQGNSAPDKSGLPSDRFSAERTGGSVSTLTIQRTQQEDSAVYLCASSVPGLAVEQYFGPGTRLTVT.